This T cell receptor beta chain was recorded in a study of post-analysis software for immune sequencing data. Study overall: Several disease courses (relapsing-remitting, secondary progressive and progressive-relapsing) of multiple sclerosis were included.

Findings and limits, study-wide: Controls had significantly higher normalized Chao1 diversity than multiple sclerosis patients. TRBV5-6, TRBV5-1 and TRBV20-1 belonged to a set of a handful of TRBV segments that were more frequent in patients than controls. F measure grouped same-batch samples tightly together.

As to this clonotype: As yet, its antigen is unknown.

Prepared libraries of TCR beta cDNA carried unique molecular identifiers. Between about 1 and 11 million T cells gave rise to some 450,000 cDNA molecules. MiXCR, run by TCRdb on the PCR reads, gives a single entry per CDR3 protein. Here the sample spans 350,000 to 500,000 distinct CDR3 sequences, 30% to 40% being singletons. V shed 0 bases and J 11 bases; nucleotides not matched to a gene: 12. The CDR3 totals 17 residues. Per germline, CDR1 LGHNA and CDR2 YSLEER. The sequence came from a girl aged 2 to 9 with multiple sclerosis. The chain is built from TRBV4-3 and TRBJ2-1; 11 nucleotides agree with TRBD2. Sequenced material: blood. CDR3 sequence reads: CASSQETSGRGLNKQFF. The CDR3 DNA sequence: TGCGCCAGCAGCCAAGAAACTAGCGGGAGAGGATTGAATAAGCAGTTCTTC.